By sample fraction, the clone carrying this T cell receptor (beta chain) is medium-sized. Its antigen is unidentified. The data are from a study of OX40 agonist ivuxolimab in advanced cancers. Study-level findings and limits: No antigen was identified for the clonally expanded peripheral T cells. Some of the nonresponding patients also showed low levels of normalized T-cell clonal expansion. Expanded clones belonging to CD8+ T cells outnumbered, on average, those of CD4+.

Sequencing used immunoSEQ multiplex PCR; TCRdb keeps in-frame clones, though not all of them. The repertoire includes 77,000 or so clones, roughly three quarters of them detected once, and about 5.4% sits in the top ten. Germline V gene lookup returns CDR1 SGHDT and CDR2 YYEEEE. The trim removed 4 bases at V and 5 bases at J, leaving 7 bases unmatched. CDR3 size: 14 residues. V and J are TRBV5-6 and TRBJ2-5; 8 bases agree with TRBD2. The sequence came from an adult with an advanced solid tumor such as melanoma, head and neck, liver or kidney cancer. Specimen: CD4+ or CD8+ T cells sorted from blood, collected in a trial of the OX40 agonist ivuxolimab. Here the CDR3 reads CASSAGLVVETQYF. In nucleotides, the CDR3 is TGTGCCAGCAGCGCGGGACTAGTGGTGGAGACCCAGTACTTC.